What follows describes a single T cell receptor (beta chain). Sequencing of TCR beta, carried out with a high-throughput approach, was applied to CD8+ and CD4+ T cells from the blood. Reverse transcription used roughly 0.5 to 1 ug RNA and random hexamers. TCRdb reprocessed the immunoSEQ multiplex PCR reads via MiXCR and lists one record per CDR3 protein. The sample records around 230,000 distinct CDR3 sequences, 90% to 96% being singletons. The data belong to a study of CD8 T cells in Susac syndrome. The source is a human donor with Susac syndrome. Input material: CD4+ T cells from PBMCs.

CDR3 coding DNA: TGCAGTGCTCGGGATAGGAACACTGAAGCTTTCTTT. This gives the protein CSARDRNTEAFF. The chain links TRBV20-1 to TRBJ1-1, with D uncertain. CDR1 DFQATT and CDR2 SNEGSKA come from the germline V gene (reference sequence). Trimming took 5 bases from V and 1 from J, leaving 8 bases between them. This CDR3 contains 12 residues.